This TCR beta chain was captured by sequencing in a study of blood T cell repertoires in COVID-19. Turning to the study itself: Specimens from acute and convalescent COVID-19 originated in the United States, Italy and Spain.

Germline CDR1 is SGHRS and CDR2 is YFSETQ. V dropped 1 base and J dropped 6 bases, with 14 bases sitting between them. The CDR3 has 16 residues. Assay: immunoSEQ multiplex PCR; the TCRdb copy retains only in-frame clones and omits some. This sample has about 250,000 clones, with around 79% found just once. The sequenced sample consisted of peripheral blood. The V call is TRBV5-1, the J call TRBJ1-6, with D uncertain. The clonotype comes from a woman older than 75 with acute or convalescent COVID-19. CDR3 amino acids: CASSLQPGITNSPLHF. CDR3 in DNA: TGCGCCAGCAGCTTGCAGCCGGGGATAACTAATTCACCCCTCCACTTT.